A selection of T cell receptor beta chains follows, all from one sample in a study of preoperative IRX-2 immunotherapy in early breast cancer. Sequenced by immunoSEQ multiplex PCR; TCRdb stores in-frame clones only, minus some. The sample contains some 30,000 clones, 83% of which appear only once. Here the sequenced sample was lymph node tissue, taken from a patient treated with IRX-2 immunotherapy. These receptors all come from a human donor with breast cancer. The CDR3 runs from the conserved cysteine through the conserved F or W. Each record gives: clone size, D gene, V gene, CDR3 length, J gene, CDR3 DNA, CDR3 protein. D genes are given only for firm matches. Size is omitted from some rows. Given values are once, few, many or a class for expanded clones.

once	TRBD2	TRBV5-1	15	TRBJ2-1	TGCGCCAGCAGCAGAGGACTAGCGGTCTACAATGAGCAGTTCTTC	CASSRGLAVYNEQFF
few	-	TRBV15	15	TRBJ2-5	TGTGCCACCAGCAGGATAGGGGGACCATCGGAGACCCAGTACTTC	CATSRIGGPSETQYF
-	TRBD2	TRBV11-3	19	TRBJ2-3	TGTGCCAGCAGCGTAACCGTAGGACTAGCGGGGCATAGCACAGATACGCAGTATTTT	CASSVTVGLAGHSTDTQYF
-	-	TRBV18	14	TRBJ1-3	TGTGCCAGCTCACCGGAAGTCTCTGGAAACACCATATATTTT	CASSPEVSGNTIYF
-	-	TRBV28	14	TRBJ2-3	TGTGCCAGCAGTTTGGTGGGGTTAGGAGATACGCAGTATTTT	CASSLVGLGDTQYF
-	-	TRBV6-8	15	TRBJ1-5	TGTGCCAGCCGAATTTCCAGCAGACTCAATCAGCCCCAGCATTTT	CASRISSRLNQPQHF
-	-	TRBV11-3	16	TRBJ1-4	TGTGCCAGCAGTCCCATCCTCGACAGCGTTAATGAAAAACTGTTTTTT	CASSPILDSVNEKLFF
few	-	TRBV28	13	TRBJ1-3	TGTGCCAGCTGGCAGAGGGCGGGAAACACCATATATTTT	CASWQRAGNTIYF
-	-	TRBV28	14	TRBJ2-5	TGTGCCAGTCGGGGGCTACCTATCCAAGAGACCCAGTACTTC	CASRGLPIQETQYF
few	TRBD2	TRBV29-1	14	TRBJ2-1	TGCAGCCTGAAATCTAGCGGGGGGCACAATGAGCAGTTCTTC	CSLKSSGGHNEQFF
-	TRBD1	TRBV10-1	13	TRBJ2-3	TGCGCCACCCCGAGGGGGCTCACAGATACGCAGTATTTT	CATPRGLTDTQYF
-	-	TRBV19	16	TRBJ1-1	TGTGCCAGTACCACGCGCACGGGAGGGGTCTACACTGAAGCTTTCTTT	CASTTRTGGVYTEAFF
-	-	TRBV29-1	13	TRBJ2-3	TGCAGCGTTGAAGAAGTAGGCACAGATACGCAGTATTTT	CSVEEVGTDTQYF
-	-	TRBV5-1	14	TRBJ1-1	TGCGCCAGCAGCGTTTCAGGGTGGAGGACTGAAGCTTTCTTT	CASSVSGWRTEAFF
-	TRBD1	TRBV6-8	16	TRBJ1-5	TGTGCCAGCAGTACCGTAGGGACAGGGGGATATCAGCCCCAGCATTTT	CASSTVGTGGYQPQHF
-	TRBD1	TRBV28	15	TRBJ1-6	TGTGCCAGCAGAACCCCCGGGGACAGTACTGGACCCCTCCACTTT	CASRTPGDSTGPLHF
-	TRBD2	TRBV29-1	14	TRBJ2-1	TGCAGCGTGGAGACTAGCGGGAACTACAATGAGCAGTTCTTC	CSVETSGNYNEQFF
-	-	TRBV23-1	17	TRBJ2-7	TGCGCCAGCAGTCATTGCCCGGAGCAGTTCTGCTCCTACGAGCAGTACTTC	CASSHCPEQFCSYEQYF
-	TRBD2	TRBV30	13	TRBJ2-5	TGTGCCCTGGAGAGAGCGGGAGCAGAGACCCAGTACTTC	CALERAGAETQYF
-	-	TRBV7-2	13	TRBJ2-1	TGTGCCAGCAGCTTATCCCCTGTCAATGAGCAGTTCTTC	CASSLSPVNEQFF
-	-	TRBV5-1	14	TRBJ2-5	TGCGCCAGTCGTCTGGGACGGACACAAGAGACCCAGTACTTC	CASRLGRTQETQYF
-	TRBD1	TRBV7-6	15	TRBJ1-3	TGTGCCAGCAGTATACAGGGGTTTGCTGGAAACACCATATATTTT	CASSIQGFAGNTIYF
few	-	TRBV7-6	15	TRBJ2-2	TGTGCCAGCAGCAGAGGAGGTAGCCCGGCCGGGGAGCTGTTTTTT	CASSRGGSPAGELFF
-	TRBD1	TRBV6-8	17	TRBJ2-2	TGTGCCAGCAGTGACAGGGGACTGGTCTCTTACACCGGGGAGCTGTTTTTT	CASSDRGLVSYTGELFF
-	TRBD1	TRBV30	12	TRBJ2-7	TGTGCCTGGAGTGGACAGGGTAACGAGCAGTACTTC	CAWSGQGNEQYF
-	TRBD2	TRBV18	14	TRBJ2-3	TGTGCCAGCTCACCTAGCGGGAGAACAGATACGCAGTATTTT	CASSPSGRTDTQYF
once	TRBD1	TRBV5-1	16	TRBJ2-1	TGCGCCAGCAGCCAAGATAGGGGACAGGGGATCAATGAGCAGTTCTTC	CASSQDRGQGINEQFF
-	TRBD2	TRBV23-1	15	TRBJ2-2	TGCGCCAGGTTAGCTGGTGGGAGGGTGTACGGGGAGCTGTTTTTT	CARLAGGRVYGELFF
-	-	TRBV5-1	15	TRBJ2-1	TGCGCCAGCAGCTTGGTACTAGTAGGGAGCAATGAGCAGTTCTTC	CASSLVLVGSNEQFF
-	-	TRBV19	13	TRBJ2-1	TGTGCCAGTAGTATAGGGGCATACAATGAGCAGTTCTTC	CASSIGAYNEQFF
-	-	TRBV5-1	15	TRBJ2-3	TGCGCCAGCAGCCAAGATTGGGGGGCCGCAGATACGCAGTATTTT	CASSQDWGAADTQYF
-	-	TRBV6-8	13	TRBJ2-7	TGTGCCAGCAGTGGGAGGACTGCTTACGAGCAGTACTTC	CASSGRTAYEQYF
-	TRBD2	TRBV5-1	15	TRBJ2-5	TGCGCCAGCTACCTCGGGCTAGCGGGGGTGGAGACCCAGTACTTC	CASYLGLAGVETQYF
-	-	TRBV6-8	14	TRBJ2-7	TGTGCCAGCAGTTCTCGACCCGAGTACGACGAGCAGTACTTC	CASSSRPEYDEQYF
-	TRBD2	TRBV6-7	14	TRBJ2-1	TGTGCCATCGCCCTAGCGGGGGTTAACAATGAGCAGTTCTTC	CAIALAGVNNEQFF
-	TRBD1	TRBV28	17	TRBJ1-3	TGTGCCAGCAGTTCATATTTGACAGGGGTCCCGCGGAACACCATATATTTT	CASSSYLTGVPRNTIYF
-	TRBD1	TRBV18	16	TRBJ1-1	TGTGCCAGCTCACCAAAGGTTGGAACAGGGGGCACTGAAGCTTTCTTT	CASSPKVGTGGTEAFF
-	TRBD2	TRBV19	14	TRBJ2-1	TGTGCCAGCCGAGGGACTACCCTTTACAATGAGCAGTTCTTC	CASRGTTLYNEQFF
-	-	TRBV5-1	14	TRBJ1-1	TGCGCCAGCAGCCGGAGGGGAGGCAACACTGAAGCTTTCTTT	CASSRRGGNTEAFF
-	TRBD2	TRBV6-8	18	TRBJ2-5	TGTGCCAGCAGTTATAGCCTAGCGGGGGGGCCGCACCAAGAGACCCAGTACTTC	CASSYSLAGGPHQETQYF
-	TRBD1	TRBV19	14	TRBJ2-5	TGTGCCAGTAGCAGAGGACAGGCTAGGGGGACCCAGTACTTC	CASSRGQARGTQYF
-	-	TRBV6-8	12	TRBJ2-7	TGTGCCAGCCGGGCAAACTCCTACGAGCAGTACTTC	CASRANSYEQYF
-	-	TRBV4-1	13	TRBJ2-6	TGCGCCAGCAGCCAGGGGGGTGCCAACGTCCTGACTTTC	CASSQGGANVLTF
-	-	TRBV28	14	TRBJ1-2	TGTGCCAGCAGCCCCGGAACCGGCGCCTATGGCTACACCTTC	CASSPGTGAYGYTF
once	TRBD1	TRBV5-1	15	TRBJ1-2	TGCGCCAGCGGAGGGACAGGGGTTTCTTGGTATGGCTACACCTTC	CASGGTGVSWYGYTF
-	-	TRBV28	16	TRBJ2-2	TGTGCCTGCCAGGTAGGACCTACCCAGAGCACCGGGGAGCTGTTTTTT	CACQVGPTQSTGELFF